Listed here are 27 T cell receptor beta chains from one sample, sequenced in a study of T cell responses to AZD1222 COVID-19 vaccine. TCRdb's table, derived via immunoSEQ multiplex PCR, lists solely in-frame clones and lacks some. The table lists 130,000 or so clones, roughly 93% of them singletons. Sequenced material: peripheral blood, taken on day 0 of AZD1222 vaccination. The receptors were gathered from an adult in good health.

The V call is TRBV6-2 or TRBV6-3, the J call TRBJ2-2, with TRBD2 matching 8 bases. The CDR3 is made up of 16 amino acids. In germline, CDR1 is MNHEY, CDR2 SVGEGT. Germline trimming cut 0 bases from V and 6 bases from J; bases unmatched to any gene: 6. CDR3 nucleotides: TGTGCCAGCAGTTACTCCGGGACTAGGAGATCCGGGGAGCTGTTTTTT. Translating it yields CASSYSGTRRSGELFF.

This clone was seen only once. The chain recombines TRBV12-3 or TRBV12-4 with TRBJ1-5; the D is unclear. CDR3 size: 13 residues. V lost 7 bases, J lost 1 base, and 8 bases lay in between. The CDR3 coding sequence is TGTGCCAGCACCATTGGGAGCAATCAGCCCCAGCATTTT. The encoded protein is CASTIGSNQPQHF.

The V call is TRBV30, the J call TRBJ1-1, with no clear D. V lost 6 bases to trimming and J lost 4 bases, with 15 bases between them. The CDR3 is made up of 13 amino acids. Germline values: CDR1 GTSNPN, CDR2 SVGIG (reference sequence). Here the CDR3 DNA reads TGTGCCTGCTACGCTGGGGTTTCCACTGAAGCTTTCTTT. Its protein product is CACYAGVSTEAFF.

The chain uses TRBV18 and TRBJ2-7, with TRBD2 matching over 8 bases. Germline V gene data show CDR1 as KGHSH and CDR2 as LQKENI. The CDR3 has 15 amino acids. Losses at the gene ends were 0 bases for V and 3 bases for J; bases not matched to a gene: 4. The CDR3 spells CASSPPIREGYEQYF. The CDR3 DNA reads TGTGCCAGCTCACCACCGATCCGGGAGGGCTACGAGCAGTACTTC.

The chain uses TRBV7-2 and TRBJ2-1, with D tentatively TRBD2 (5 bases). Germline V gene sequence: CDR1 SGHTA, CDR2 FQGNSA. With 3 bases removed from V and 4 bases from J, the gap between germline ends came to 7 bases. This CDR3 is 13 amino acids long. The CDR3 DNA sequence: TGTGCCAGCAGCTTCCCGGGGTACAATGAGCAGTTCTTC. It is translated as CASSFPGYNEQFF.

The gene calls are TRBV28 and TRBJ1-1; 7 nucleotides match TRBD1. V lost 1 base and J lost 1; bases outside the gene matches: 6. The CDR3 runs 16 residues. CDR1 is MDHEN, CDR2 SYDVKM, per germline. The CDR3 DNA sequence: TGTGCCAGCAGTTTATTCGGACAGGAAACGAACACTGAAGCTTTCTTT. Translation gives CASSLFGQETNTEAFF.

The chain links TRBV19 to TRBJ1-2; no clear D gene. The CDR3 spans 15 residues. CDR1 and CDR2 from the germline V gene are LNHDA and SQIVND (reference sequence). Trimming took off 4 bases at V and 4 bases at J, with 16 bases between the two ends. CDR3 nucleotide sequence: TGTGCCAGTAGTAGAGGAATTCTTAACTTCTATGGCTACACCTTC. Translation: CASSRGILNFYGYTF.

CDR3 loop: CASRPDPNYGYTF. The DNA for the CDR3 is TGTGCCAGCAGGCCGGACCCGAACTATGGCTACACCTTC. This chain links TRBV28 with TRBJ1-2; no reliable D call. Germline CDR1 MDHEN, CDR2 SYDVKM. Trimming took 6 bases from V and 2 from J, leaving 10 bases between them. The CDR3 extends over 13 amino acids.

The chain links TRBV11-3 to TRBJ2-1; the D is unclear. The germline gives CDR1 SGHNT, CDR2 YENEEA. The CDR3 is 14 residues long. Deletions cut 1 base from V and 1 base from J, with 5 bases between. CDR3 loop: CASSLGYSYNEQFF. The CDR3 DNA is TGTGCCAGCAGCTTAGGGTATTCCTACAATGAGCAGTTCTTC.

The chain joins TRBV9 to TRBJ2-1, with TRBD2 as a possible D gene (6 bases). Germline CDR1 SGDLS, CDR2 YYNGEE. The CDR3 covers 14 residues. Trimming cost V 4 bases and J 8 bases, with 16 bases left between them. CDR3 protein: CASSPLRRADEQFF. DNA for the CDR3: TGTGCCAGCAGCCCTCTCCGGAGGGCGGATGAGCAGTTCTTC.

This sequence joins TRBV5-8 and TRBJ1-1; 7 positions match TRBD1. The CDR3 has 15 amino acids. Trimming at V came to 4 bases and at J to 1 base, leaving 7 bases not matched to a gene. Germline V lookup: CDR1 SGHTS, CDR2 YDEGEE. Here the CDR3 reads CASSTWDRANTEAFF. CDR3 in DNA: TGTGCCAGCAGCACCTGGGACAGAGCGAACACTGAAGCTTTCTTT.

The CDR3 loop is CASSLEGMNGYTF. Here the CDR3 DNA reads TGTGCCAGCAGCTTAGAGGGTATGAATGGCTACACCTTC. The V gene is TRBV7-2, the J gene TRBJ1-2, with D uncertain. CDR1 is SGHTA and CDR2 is FQGNSA in the germline V gene. V shed 1 base and J shed 6 bases, with 9 bases lying between them. The CDR3 contains 13 residues.

The CDR3 loop is CASSPPSGQGRYTEAFF. As DNA, the CDR3 is TGTGCCAGCAGCCCACCCTCGGGACAGGGCAGATACACTGAAGCTTTCTTT. The chain joins TRBV3-1 (or the pseudogene TRBV3-2) to TRBJ1-1; 9 bases are shared with TRBD1. This CDR3 comprises 17 residues. Per the germline V gene, CDR1 is LGHDT and CDR2 is YNNKEL (reference sequence). The trim removed 4 bases at V and 3 bases at J, leaving 12 bases unmatched.

The chain combines TRBV5-1 with TRBJ1-2, with 7 bases lining up with TRBD1. With V trimmed by 2 bases and J by 2 bases, 3 bases remained unmatched. Germline V gives CDR1 SGHRS, CDR2 YFSETQ. The CDR3 covers 14 residues. The chain's CDR3 is CASSLGQANYGYTF. The CDR3 DNA follows: TGCGCCAGCAGCTTAGGACAGGCGAACTATGGCTACACCTTC.

This rearrangement joins TRBV7-9 to TRBJ1-2; D may be TRBD1 (5 bases). Trimming took off 5 bases at V and 4 bases at J, with 14 bases between the two ends. The CDR3 sequence is 14 residues long. Germline values: CDR1 SEHNR, CDR2 FQNEAQ (reference sequence). The CDR3 DNA sequence: TGTGCCAGCAGCGAGACGACAGACCTCTATGGCTACACCTTC. It yields the protein CASSETTDLYGYTF.

This rearrangement joins TRBV5-6 to TRBJ2-1; perhaps TRBD2 as D (6 bases). The V gene lost 0 bases and the J gene lost 10 bases, with 11 bases spanning the gap. There are 13 residues in the CDR3. The germline V gene encodes CDR1 SGHDT and CDR2 YYEEEE. CDR3 in amino acids: CASSLVPGDEQFF. Here the CDR3 DNA reads TGTGCCAGCAGCTTGGTGCCGGGAGACGAGCAGTTCTTC.

The chain carries TRBV20-1 and TRBJ1-4; 7 nucleotides line up with TRBD1. Germline CDR1 DFQATT, CDR2 SNEGSKA (reference sequence). The CDR3 consists of 11 residues. The CDR3 loop is CATGLNEKLFF. CDR3 DNA: TGCGCGACAGGGCTTAATGAAAAACTGTTTTTT.

The chain links TRBV5-1 to TRBJ2-2, with D hard to call. The CDR3 covers 12 residues. V was shortened by 2 bases and J by 13 bases, with 12 bases between the two germline ends. Germline V gene sequence: CDR1 SGHRS, CDR2 YFSETQ. The CDR3 spells CASSFEGRRLFF. The CDR3 region has the DNA TGCGCCAGCAGCTTCGAAGGACGTCGGCTGTTTTTT.

This sequence joins TRBV28 and TRBJ2-1; 11 positions agree with TRBD2. The CDR3 is 16 residues long. From germline, CDR1 is MDHEN and CDR2 SYDVKM. The V and J ends lost 5 bases and 8 bases, in that order; junction bases with no gene match: 11. The CDR3 nucleotides are TGTGCCAGCAGTCGAGACCTAGCGGGAGGAACGGATGAGCAGTTCTTC. Protein product: CASSRDLAGGTDEQFF.

This clone appeared a single time. The CDR3 sequence: CASGLLDEQFF. CDR3 in DNA: TGTGCTAGTGGTTTGTTAGATGAGCAGTTCTTC. V and J are TRBV12-5 and TRBJ2-1; D remains unclear. Trimming took off 2 bases at V and 8 bases at J, with 4 bases between the two ends. This CDR3 has 11 amino acids. CDR1 and CDR2 (germline): LGHNT, FRNRAP.

J is TRBJ2-3 and V is TRBV27, with a weak D call TRBD1 (6 bases). The germline V gene has CDR1 MNHEY and CDR2 SMNVEV (reference sequence). CDR3 length: 14 residues. Trimming shortened V by 5 bases and J by 3 bases, and 12 bases separated the two germline ends. The chain's CDR3 is CASSQRQVTDTQYF. The CDR3 bases are TGTGCCAGCAGTCAACGACAGGTTACAGATACGCAGTATTTT.

The chain has TRBV2 and TRBJ2-7; D is ambiguous. In germline, CDR1 is SNHLY, CDR2 FYNNEI. The V gene lost 7 bases and the J gene lost 0 bases, with 19 bases spanning the gap. The CDR3 is 16 residues long. CDR3 DNA sequence: TGTGCCAGCACCCGTAGGCCGACCGCTAGCTCCTACGAGCAGTACTTC. Translating it yields CASTRRPTASSYEQYF.

Only a few counts were recorded for this clone. This chain links TRBV18 with TRBJ2-5; D is perhaps TRBD2 (5 bases). Germline-derived CDR1 and CDR2 are KGHSH and LQKENI. Trimming took 2 bases from V and 4 from J, leaving 14 bases between them. This CDR3 has 15 amino acids. Here the CDR3 DNA reads TGTGCCAGCTCACCAGAGGCCTTAGAGGGAGAGACCCAGTACTTC. Protein: CASSPEALEGETQYF.

The V and J genes are TRBV19 and TRBJ1-2, with unresolved D. The germline V gene has CDR1 LNHDA and CDR2 SQIVND (reference sequence). Trimming cost V 5 bases and J 0 bases, with 19 bases left between them. The CDR3 length is 17 residues. CDR3: CASSPPGSTPANYGYTF. Here the CDR3 DNA reads TGTGCCAGTAGTCCCCCGGGGTCCACACCTGCTAACTATGGCTACACCTTC.

This clone was observed a single time. This chain uses TRBV16 with TRBJ2-4, with 8 bases lining up with TRBD1. Germline-derived CDR1 and CDR2 are KGHSY and FQNENV. The length of the CDR3 is 14 residues. V lost 2 bases, J lost 4 bases, and 1 base stayed unmatched. CDR3 sequence reads: CASSQDRGKNIQYF. The CDR3 bases are TGTGCCAGCAGCCAAGACAGGGGAAAAAACATTCAGTACTTC.

V is TRBV5-5 and J is TRBJ1-1; 11 nucleotides match TRBD1. The junction had 8 bases not matched to a gene; V was cut back by 0 bases and J by 4 bases. This CDR3 comprises 17 residues. Germline CDR1 is SGHKS and CDR2 is YYEKEE (reference sequence). The chain's CDR3 is CASSLEGQGAGSTEAFF. The CDR3 region has the DNA TGTGCCAGCAGCTTGGAAGGACAGGGGGCTGGGAGCACTGAAGCTTTCTTT. The full variable domain, in which reference TRBV5-5 and TRBJ1-1 provide the parts outside the CDR3, is DAGVTQSPTHLIKTRGQQVTLRCSPISGHKSVSWYQQVLGQGPQFIFQYYEKEERGRGNFPDRFSARQFPNYSSELNVNALLLGDSALYLCASSLEGQGAGSTEAFFGQGTRLTVV.

V and J are TRBV18 and TRBJ1-2; D might be TRBD1 (6 bases). The CDR3 consists of 14 residues. Per germline, CDR1 KGHSH and CDR2 LQKENI. Between the trimmed V and J ends, which lost 6 bases and 4 bases, there was a span of 15 bases. For the CDR3, the DNA is TGTGCCAGCTCCCAAAGTCCGGGGGCCTATGGCTACACCTTC. Translated, it gives CASSQSPGAYGYTF.